This T cell receptor beta chain was obtained from a study of blood T cell repertoires in COVID-19. Turning to the study itself: The cDNA or gDNA used as material had been derived from T cells, B-cell-depleted T cells, or PBMCs.

This CDR3 spans 15 amino acids. The J segment lost 4 bases and the V segment lost 2 bases, leaving 7 bases of the junction unmatched. Looked up from germline, CDR1 is SGDLS and CDR2 is YYNGEE. Produced via immunoSEQ multiplex PCR; TCRdb's table is partial and in-frame only. The sample carries around 270,000 clones, approximately 90% recorded once. The chain recombines TRBV9 with TRBJ2-3; 7 bases map to TRBD2. Material: peripheral blood. The TCR sequence derives from a man in his forties or fifties with acute or convalescent COVID-19. For the CDR3, the DNA is TGTGCCAGCAGCGTGGCACTAGCGATCGCAGATACGCAGTATTTT. Its translation: CASSVALAIADTQYF.